A single sample gave rise to the 14 T cell receptor beta chains below, sequenced in a study of identical twins (dated by TCRdb to the mid-2010s). The receptor library was made with 5' RACE. The sample was run on an Illumina HiSeq 2000. The raw public data were reprocessed by TCRdb itself: fastp quality trimming at Q25, MiXCR clonotype calling, in-frame beta chains only. All rows with the same CDR3 protein become a single entry with the most common DNA and genes. The sample table shows more than 1.5 million distinct CDR3 sequences, and around 29% are seen once. The ten largest account for 0.25% to 0.3% of the sample. Material: cord blood. The source is a newborn girl in good health.

The chain combines TRBV12-3 or TRBV12-4 with TRBJ2-3; the D call may be TRBD1 or TRBD2 (5 bases each). The V and J ends lost 9 bases and 4 bases respectively, with 20 bases between them. The CDR3 covers 15 residues. The CDR3 nucleotides are TGTGCCAGTGGTTCGGGGCGGCGCCCCGCAGATACGCAGTATTTT. This codes for CASGSGRRPADTQYF.

This clonotype was seen at least ten times. The rearrangement uses TRBV29-1 and TRBJ1-4; D is possibly TRBD1 (5 bases). Germline values: CDR1 SQVTM, CDR2 ANQGSEA. V lost 7 bases and J lost 9, with 12 bases in between. The CDR3 contains 11 residues. DNA of the CDR3: TGCAGCGCTACCGGGACCCAAAAACTGTTTTTT. Protein product: CSATGTQKLFF.

The chain couples TRBV2 to TRBJ1-2; D is ambiguous. Deletions cut 4 bases from V and 4 bases from J, with 16 bases between. Germline CDR1 SNHLY, CDR2 FYNNEI. This CDR3 region has 15 residues. The CDR3 sequence: CASSGVQSPLYGYTF. As DNA, the CDR3 is TGTGCCAGCAGTGGAGTCCAATCCCCACTCTATGGCTACACCTTC.

This clonotype was counted a few times. V is TRBV6-2 or TRBV6-3 and J is TRBJ2-1; 8 bases line up with TRBD2. Trimming cost V 4 bases and J 0 bases; bases outside gene matches: 2. The length of the CDR3 is 15 residues. The germline V gene encodes CDR1 MNHEY and CDR2 SVGEGT. CDR3 sequence: CASSSGGFSYNEQFF. The DNA for the CDR3 is TGTGCCAGCAGTTCGGGGGGGTTCTCCTACAATGAGCAGTTCTTC.

The rearrangement uses TRBV10-1 and TRBJ1-5; D is perhaps TRBD1 (5 bases). The CDR3 covers 16 residues. Trimming pared 6 bases from V and 0 bases from J, leaving 15 bases between. Germline loops: CDR1 WNHNN, CDR2 SYGVQD (reference sequence). The CDR3 nucleotides are TGCGCCAGCAGCGGACAACCTAAATATAGCAATCAGCCCCAGCATTTT. This sequence encodes CASSGQPKYSNQPQHF.

The chain carries TRBV6-1 and TRBJ1-2; 7 bases align to TRBD1. CDR3 length: 12 residues. Trimming took 9 bases from V and 9 from J; bases not matched to a gene: 10. Germline CDR1 MNHNS, CDR2 SASEGT. The CDR3 region has the DNA TGTGCCAGTACGACAGGGAGGATAAGCTACACCTTC. Its protein is CASTTGRISYTF.

The chain combines TRBV6-2 or TRBV6-3 with TRBJ2-1; 13 bases line up with TRBD2. The CDR3 is made up of 17 amino acids. Germline CDR1 reads MNHEY; CDR2 reads SVGEGT. J lost 7 bases, V lost 2 bases, and 8 bases had no gene match. The CDR3 nucleotides are TGTGCCAGCAGTTACACCCGGACTAGCGGGGGTAGGAATGAGCAGTTCTTC. It encodes CASSYTRTSGGRNEQFF.

This rearrangement joins TRBV19 to TRBJ2-1; D is possibly TRBD2 (5 bases). The CDR3 has 12 amino acids. CDR1 and CDR2 from the germline V gene are LNHDA and SQIVND (reference sequence). V was cut by 5 bases and J by 10 bases, with 12 bases left in between. CDR3 loop: CASSVDYSEQFF. The CDR3 DNA is TGTGCCAGTAGTGTCGACTACTCGGAGCAGTTCTTC. Full variable domain (outside the CDR3, taken from reference TRBV19 and TRBJ2-1): DGGITQSPKYLFRKEGQNVTLSCEQNLNHDAMYWYRQDPGQGLRLIYYSQIVNDFQKGDIAEGYSVSREKKESFPLTVTSAQKNPTAFYLCASSVDYSEQFFGPGTRLTVL.

This clonotype turned up a few times. This sequence joins TRBV28 and TRBJ2-1; the D is unclear. The better agreement between TRBJ2-7 and the DNA end casts doubt on the J call. This CDR3 region has 14 residues. The V gene's germline CDR1 is MDHEN and CDR2 SYDVKM. CDR3 nucleotides: TGTGCCAGCAGTATCGGGCCCTCCTACAATGAGCAGTACTTC. Its translation: CASSIGPSYNEQYF.

This clonotype was seen ten or more times. The V gene is TRBV3-1, the J gene TRBJ2-3; no clear D gene. The V gene lost 2 bases and the J gene lost 4 bases, with 7 bases spanning the gap. This CDR3 comprises 13 residues. CDR1 is LGHDT, CDR2 YNNKEL, per germline (reference sequence). The CDR3 region has the DNA TGTGCCAGCAGCCAACGCCCCCCAGATACGCAGTATTTT. This codes for CASSQRPPDTQYF.

This chain connects TRBV19 to TRBJ1-2; no firm D call. This CDR3 spans 15 amino acids. Trimming stripped 1 base from V and 0 bases from J, with 9 bases between. Germline V gene data show CDR1 as LNHDA and CDR2 as SQIVND (reference sequence). The CDR3 spells CASSIGDRSNYGYTF. The CDR3 DNA is TGTGCCAGTAGTATAGGGGATCGGTCTAACTATGGCTACACCTTC.

Turning to this clonotype: The junction shows a germline mismatch at one end, possibly a read error. J is TRBJ2-3 and V is TRBV25-1; D may match TRBD1 or TRBD2 (7 bases each). Germline V gene sequence: CDR1 MGHDK, CDR2 SYGVNS. The CDR3 is 16 amino acids. The CDR3 nucleotides are TGTGCCAGCAGTGAGGGGGGGAGGGGGCGCACAGACACGCAGTATTTT. Its translation: CASSEGGRGRTDTQYF.

This chain uses TRBV9 with TRBJ1-1; D is possibly TRBD1 (6 bases). Germline values: CDR1 SGDLS, CDR2 YYNGEE. The V end was cut by 0 bases, the J end by 0 bases, with 9 bases between. The CDR3 consists of 15 residues. The CDR3 reads CASSVEGVMNTEAFF. The CDR3 DNA is TGTGCCAGCAGCGTAGAGGGGGTCATGAACACTGAAGCTTTCTTT. Complete variable domain (other parts from reference TRBV9 and TRBJ1-1): DSGVTQTPKHLITATGQRVTLRCSPRSGDLSVYWYQQSLDQGLQFLIQYYNGEERAKGNILERFSAQQFPDLHSELNLSSLELGDSALYFCASSVEGVMNTEAFFGQGTRLTVV.

This chain connects TRBV6-5 to TRBJ1-2; 9 positions agree with TRBD1. J was trimmed by 0 bases and V by 0 bases; bases with no gene match: 5. The CDR3 spans 17 residues. CDR1 is MNHEY and CDR2 is SVGAGI in the germline V gene. The CDR3 region has the DNA TGTGCCAGCAGTTACTCGAAAACAGGGGGCACTAACTATGGCTACACCTTC. Its protein product is CASSYSKTGGTNYGYTF.